The next 10 T cell receptor beta chains were all read from a single sample in a study of blood T cell repertoires in COVID-19 (dated by TCRdb to 2020 to 2022). Library generation was performed with the immunoSEQ multiplex PCR assay. In TCRdb, the immuneACCESS table is reduced to in-frame sequences with V and J assigned. These tables do not hold every clone; where another copy was compared, an unresolved V gene accounts for under half, and the others remain unexplained. Present in this sample are 100,000 to 150,000 clones, around four fifths of which were seen just once. Around 6% of the sample is taken by the ten largest. Sequencing was carried out using peripheral blood. Source of these receptors: a man aged 80 or over with COVID-19, enrolled during active disease.

This chain connects TRBV6-2 or TRBV6-3 to TRBJ2-7, with D perhaps TRBD1 (6 bases). CDR1 and CDR2 (germline): MNHEY, SVGEGT. Trimming stripped 6 bases from V and 5 bases from J, with 17 bases between. The CDR3 contains 14 residues. This chain's CDR3 is CASSSGTPPHEQYF. CDR3 bases: TGTGCCAGCAGCTCCGGGACACCTCCGCACGAGCAGTACTTC.

This chain joins TRBV6-8 and TRBJ1-2; perhaps TRBD1 as D (6 bases). This CDR3 spans 12 amino acids. Germline values: CDR1 MNHGY, CDR2 SAAAGT. Trimming removed 4 bases from V and 8 bases from J, with 11 bases in between. The CDR3 bases are TGTGCCAGCAGTTCTCTCGGACAGGGCTACACCTTC. Protein: CASSSLGQGYTF.

This clone has more than one count but fewer than ten. V and J are TRBV12-3 or TRBV12-4 and TRBJ1-5; weak D call: TRBD1 (5 bases). V was clipped by 6 bases and J by 2 bases, with 5 bases between them. The CDR3 extends over 12 amino acids. The CDR3: CASRQGNQPQHF. In DNA form, the CDR3 reads TGTGCCAGCAGACAGGGCAATCAGCCCCAGCATTTT.

The V and J genes are TRBV5-1 and TRBJ1-3; D gene uncertain. CDR3 length: 16 residues. Trimming pared 3 bases from V and 3 bases from J, leaving 16 bases between. From germline, CDR1 is SGHRS and CDR2 YFSETQ. Here the CDR3 DNA reads TGCGCCAGCAGCTCAGGCAGTATAAAAGGTGGAAACACCATATATTTT. Residues: CASSSGSIKGGNTIYF. The variable domain in full, with the rest retrieved from reference TRBV5-1 and TRBJ1-3, is KAGVTQTPRYLIKTRGQQVTLSCSPISGHRSVSWYQQTPGQGLQFLFEYFSETQRNKGNFPGRFSGRQFSNSRSEMNVSTLELGDSALYLCASSSGSIKGGNTIYFGEGSWLTVV.

The V and J genes are TRBV10-2 and TRBJ2-7; 10 bases fit TRBD1. The CDR3 contains 18 residues. V lost 5 bases to trimming and J lost 0 bases; unmatched junction nucleotides: 13. CDR1 and CDR2 (germline): WSHSY, SAAADI. The CDR3 loop reads CASSSPGQGPSFSYEQYF. The CDR3 DNA reads TGCGCCAGCAGTTCTCCGGGACAGGGGCCGTCTTTCTCCTACGAGCAGTACTTC.

This clone was counted once. This chain joins TRBV5-1 and TRBJ1-4, with D possibly being TRBD1 (5 bases). Germline lookup yields CDR1 SGHRS and CDR2 YFSETQ. This CDR3 spans 14 amino acids. The germline V and J ends were trimmed by 0 bases and 7 bases, with 10 bases remaining between them. CDR3 sequence: CASSLVGEGEKLFF. The CDR3 DNA reads as TGCGCCAGCAGCTTGGTAGGGGAAGGTGAAAAACTGTTTTTT.

The V gene is TRBV4-1, the J gene TRBJ2-7, with D tentatively TRBD1 (6 bases). The germline V gene has CDR1 MGHRA and CDR2 YSYEKL. Trimming shortened V by 3 bases and J by 6 bases, and 15 bases separated the two germline ends. The CDR3 contains 14 residues. This CDR3 reads CASSQVMSGAEQYF. The CDR3 region has the DNA TGCGCCAGCAGCCAGGTAATGTCAGGGGCCGAGCAGTACTTC.

This clone was seen just once. The rearrangement joins TRBV27 to TRBJ1-1, with 10 bases identical to TRBD1. Germline V CDR1 and CDR2: MNHEY, SMNVEV (reference sequence). J lost 2 bases, V lost 6 bases, and 6 bases had no gene match. The CDR3 has 15 residues. The CDR3 protein is CASSFSTGGNTEAFF. CDR3 coding DNA: TGTGCCAGCAGCTTTTCGACAGGGGGCAACACTGAAGCTTTCTTT.

The J gene is TRBJ1-1, the V gene TRBV27, with D maybe TRBD1 (6 bases). V lost 6 bases and J lost 4, with 12 bases in between. This CDR3 has 13 amino acids. Per germline, CDR1 MNHEY and CDR2 SMNVEV (reference sequence). The CDR3 nucleotides read TGTGCCAGCAGGATCACAGGGAGCACTGAAGCTTTCTTT. Translating gives CASRITGSTEAFF.

Here the CDR3 DNA reads TGTGCCAGCAGCCGACAGGGGGCTGCCGCCTCCTACAATGAGCAGTTCTTC. This codes for CASSRQGAAASYNEQFF. The chain links TRBV4-2 to TRBJ2-1; 10 nucleotides agree with TRBD1. This CDR3 contains 17 residues. V was pared by 4 bases and J by 0 bases, with 6 bases of the junction left unmatched. The germline V gene has CDR1 LGHNA and CDR2 YNFKEQ.